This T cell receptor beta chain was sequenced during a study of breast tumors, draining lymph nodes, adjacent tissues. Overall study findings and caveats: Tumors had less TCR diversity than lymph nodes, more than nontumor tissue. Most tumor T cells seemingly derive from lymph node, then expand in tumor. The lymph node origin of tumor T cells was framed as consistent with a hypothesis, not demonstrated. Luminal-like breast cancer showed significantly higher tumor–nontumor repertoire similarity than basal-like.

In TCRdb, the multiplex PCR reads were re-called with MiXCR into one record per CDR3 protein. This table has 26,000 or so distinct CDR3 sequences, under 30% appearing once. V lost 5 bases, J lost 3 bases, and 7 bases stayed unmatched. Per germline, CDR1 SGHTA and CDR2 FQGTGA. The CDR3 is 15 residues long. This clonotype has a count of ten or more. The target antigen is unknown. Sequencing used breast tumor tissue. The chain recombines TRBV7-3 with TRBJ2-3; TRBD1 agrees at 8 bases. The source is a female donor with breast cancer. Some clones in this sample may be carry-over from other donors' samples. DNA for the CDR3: TGTGCCAGCAGCGAACAGGGGGATGGAACAGATACGCAGTATTTT. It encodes CASSEQGDGTDTQYF.